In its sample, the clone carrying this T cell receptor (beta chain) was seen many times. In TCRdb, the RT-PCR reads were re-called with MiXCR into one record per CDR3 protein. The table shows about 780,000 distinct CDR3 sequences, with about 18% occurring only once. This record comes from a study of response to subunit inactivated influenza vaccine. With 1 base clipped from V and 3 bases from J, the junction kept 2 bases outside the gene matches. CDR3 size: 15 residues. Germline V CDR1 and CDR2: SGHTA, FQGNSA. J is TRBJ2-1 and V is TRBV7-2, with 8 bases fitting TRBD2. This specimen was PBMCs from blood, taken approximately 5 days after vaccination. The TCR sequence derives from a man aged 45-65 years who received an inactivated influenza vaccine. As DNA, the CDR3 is TGTGCCAGCAGCTTAGGCGGGACTAGCTACAATGAGCAGTTCTTC. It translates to CASSLGGTSYNEQFF.